The 30 T cell receptor beta chains presented below share a single source sample, sequenced in a study of blood T cells in healthy people across ages. The use of a sample-barcoded 5' primer and a J-beta primer mix characterized a second PCR of about 7 to 12 cycles. TCRdb reprocessed the 5' RACE reads via MiXCR and lists one record per CDR3 protein. This table holds around 1,100,000 distinct CDR3 sequences, 35% to 45% found once. Sequencing used blood. Receptor source: a man between 18 and 29 years old in good health.

In DNA, the CDR3 is TGTGCCAGCAGCTTAGTCCCAGGGGCCCAAGGCTACACCTTC. The encoded protein is CASSLVPGAQGYTF. The genes are TRBV7-9 and TRBJ1-2, with D maybe TRBD1 (6 bases). Trimming removed 1 base from V and 8 bases from J, with 14 bases in between. The CDR3 loop spans 14 amino acids. The germline V gene encodes CDR1 SEHNR and CDR2 FQNEAQ (reference sequence).

J is TRBJ1-1 and V is TRBV20-1; D not certain. CDR3 length: 14 residues. Germline V gene sequence: CDR1 DFQATT, CDR2 SNEGSKA (reference sequence). V lost 0 bases to trimming and J lost 12 bases, with 20 bases between them. For the CDR3, the DNA is TGCAGTGCTAGAGACACCCTTCCAGGTAAAGAGCCTTTCTTT. Protein product: CSARDTLPGKEPFF.

This clonotype was seen a handful of times. The chain carries TRBV29-1 and TRBJ1-1; a possible D gene is TRBD1 (5 bases). The CDR3 has 13 amino acids. The germline gives CDR1 SQVTM, CDR2 ANQGSEA. The V gene lost 7 bases and the J gene lost 3 bases, with 15 bases spanning the gap. CDR3 in amino acids: CSAGGTGDTEAFF. CDR3 DNA sequence: TGCAGCGCCGGCGGGACCGGTGACACTGAAGCTTTCTTT. The complete variable domain, with remaining parts taken from reference TRBV29-1 and TRBJ1-1, reads SAVISQKPSRDICQRGTSLTIQCQVDSQVTMMFWYRQQPGQSLTLIATANQGSEATYESGFVIDKFPISRPNLTFSTLTVSNMSPEDSSIYLCSAGGTGDTEAFFGQGTRLTVV.

The rearrangement links TRBV4-3 to TRBJ2-7; D is uncertain. The J call may be faulty, since TRBJ2-4 better matches the DNA end. This CDR3 has 15 residues. Germline V CDR1 and CDR2: LGHNA, YSLEER. The CDR3 is CASSQDGELGNIQYF. In DNA, the CDR3 is TGCGCCAGCAGCCAAGATGGGGAACTGGGAAACATTCAGTACTTC.

About this clonotype: One end of the junction is discordant with germline, which a read error may explain. V usage is TRBV29-1 and J usage is TRBJ1-1; D unresolved. Germline assignment: CDR1 SQVTM and CDR2 ANQGSEA. CDR3 size: 11 residues. The CDR3 loop reads CGVETGTEAFF. For the CDR3, the DNA is TGCGGCGTTGAAACGGGTACTGAAGCTTTCTTT.

This clonotype was seen only once. This chain connects TRBV4-3 to TRBJ2-2; 10 bases agree with TRBD2. The ends lost 2 bases at V and 3 bases at J; junction bases unmatched: 15. Germline lookup yields CDR1 LGHNA and CDR2 YSLEER. CDR3 length: 20 amino acids. CDR3 region: CASSQSKGQAGGRYTGELFF. DNA of the CDR3: TGCGCCAGCAGCCAATCAAAAGGACAAGCGGGGGGGCGCTACACCGGGGAGCTGTTTTTT.

The V call is TRBV4-3, the J call TRBJ2-1; D uncertain. The CDR3 spans 16 residues. Trimming removed 1 base at V and 1 base at J, with 11 bases between. Germline V gene lookup returns CDR1 LGHNA and CDR2 YSLEER. DNA for the CDR3: TGCGCCAGCAGCCAAGTGCAACTGGGGTCCTACAATGAGCAGTTCTTC. As protein: CASSQVQLGSYNEQFF.

The chain uses TRBV9 and TRBJ2-2; D possibly corresponds to TRBD1 (6 bases). The CDR3 is made up of 13 amino acids. CDR1 is SGDLS, CDR2 YYNGEE, per germline. V lost 9 bases, J lost 0 bases, and 9 bases lay in between. The CDR3 nucleotides read TGTGCCACAGGGACATCGAACACCGGGGAGCTGTTTTTT. It encodes CATGTSNTGELFF. Full variable domain (rest looked up from reference TRBV9 and TRBJ2-2): DSGVTQTPKHLITATGQRVTLRCSPRSGDLSVYWYQQSLDQGLQFLIQYYNGEERAKGNILERFSAQQFPDLHSELNLSSLELGDSALYFCATGTSNTGELFFGEGSRLTVL.

The table lists this clonotype with a few counts. This chain uses TRBV4-2 with TRBJ1-4; 8 nucleotides agree with TRBD1. V was pared by 5 bases and J by 7 bases, with 9 bases of the junction left unmatched. Germline lookup yields CDR1 LGHNA and CDR2 YNFKEQ. The CDR3 is 15 amino acids. The CDR3 reads CASSFQGALCEKLFF. The CDR3 DNA reads as TGTGCCAGCAGCTTTCAGGGGGCGCTTTGTGAAAAACTGTTTTTT.

The chain recombines TRBV10-3 with TRBJ1-2; 9 bases agree with TRBD1. The germline gives CDR1 ENHRY, CDR2 SYGVKD. Germline trimming cut 2 bases from V and 8 bases from J; bases unmatched to any gene: 6. CDR3 size: 14 residues. In DNA, the CDR3 is TGTGCCATCAGTGAGGCGGGACAGGGTACGGGCTACACCTTC. The encoded protein is CAISEAGQGTGYTF.

The V call is TRBV20-1, the J call TRBJ2-1; D gene uncertain. The V gene's germline CDR1 is DFQATT and CDR2 SNEGSKA (reference sequence). Between the trimmed V and J ends, which lost 0 bases and 5 bases, there was a span of 11 bases. The length of the CDR3 is 14 residues. The CDR3 region is CSARDPNSHNEQFF. Here the CDR3 DNA reads TGCAGTGCTAGAGACCCAAACAGTCACAATGAGCAGTTCTTC.

The gene calls are TRBV5-1 and TRBJ2-3; maybe TRBD1 (6 bases). This CDR3 contains 13 residues. CDR1 and CDR2 (germline): SGHRS, YFSETQ. Trimming cost V 4 bases and J 2 bases, with 8 bases left between them. CDR3 nucleotides: TGCGCCAGCAGCGGGGACATCACAGATACGCAGTATTTT. This sequence encodes CASSGDITDTQYF. Based on the CDR3 plus reference TRBV5-1 and TRBJ2-3, the full variable domain is KAGVTQTPRYLIKTRGQQVTLSCSPISGHRSVSWYQQTPGQGLQFLFEYFSETQRNKGNFPGRFSGRQFSNSRSEMNVSTLELGDSALYLCASSGDITDTQYFGPGTRLTVL.

The chain joins TRBV29-1 to TRBJ2-2, with 7 bases that match TRBD1. CDR1 is SQVTM and CDR2 is ANQGSEA in the germline V gene. This CDR3 comprises 14 residues. V dropped 7 bases and J dropped 0; count of bases not matched to a gene: 5. CDR3 in amino acids: CSAMDRTNTGELFF. For the CDR3, the DNA is TGCAGCGCAATGGACAGGACGAACACCGGGGAGCTGTTTTTT.

The chain links TRBV4-2 to TRBJ1-3; D remains ambiguous. Trimming stripped 0 bases from V and 4 bases from J, with 10 bases between. This CDR3 spans 15 amino acids. The V gene's germline CDR1 is LGHNA and CDR2 YNFKEQ. DNA for the CDR3: TGTGCCAGCAGCCAAGAGCGGAAGCGGGGAAACACCATATATTTT. This gives the protein CASSQERKRGNTIYF.

This chain connects TRBV4-3 to TRBJ1-1, with unresolved D. CDR3 size: 13 residues. Germline CDR1 is LGHNA and CDR2 is YSLEER. Trimming removed 3 bases at V and 0 bases at J, with 5 bases between. In DNA, the CDR3 is TGCGCCAGCAGCCACGTTTTGAACACTGAAGCTTTCTTT. As protein: CASSHVLNTEAFF.

The sample holds a few counts of this clonotype. The chain links TRBV10-3 to TRBJ2-5, with 7 positions matching TRBD2. Per germline, CDR1 ENHRY and CDR2 SYGVKD. Germline trimming cut 3 bases from V and 3 bases from J; bases unmatched to any gene: 4. This CDR3 is built from 14 residues. CDR3 amino acids: CAISETSEKETQYF. The DNA for the CDR3 is TGTGCCATCAGTGAAACTAGCGAAAAAGAGACCCAGTACTTC.

The genes are TRBV19 and TRBJ2-1; a weak D match, TRBD1 (8 bases). There are 16 residues in the CDR3. Germline V CDR1 and CDR2: LNHDA, SQIVND (reference sequence). The V gene lost 4 bases and the J gene lost 2 bases, with 15 bases spanning the gap. CDR3 residues: CASSNYRGTTYNEQFF. CDR3 coding DNA: TGTGCCAGTAGTAATTACAGGGGGACTACCTACAATGAGCAGTTCTTC.

This clonotype has only one observation. CDR3 sequence reads: CASRQTEGEQFF. In nucleotides, the CDR3 is TGTGCCAGCAGGCAAACAGAGGGTGAGCAGTTCTTC. The rearrangement uses TRBV6-6 and TRBJ2-1; D is possibly TRBD2 (5 bases). Germline loops: CDR1 MNHNY, CDR2 SVGAGI (reference sequence). V was pared by 6 bases and J by 9 bases, with 12 bases between. This CDR3 is 12 amino acids long.

V gene TRBV4-3 combines with J gene TRBJ2-7, with 8 nucleotides matching TRBD1. This CDR3 spans 13 amino acids. Per germline, CDR1 LGHNA and CDR2 YSLEER. V lost 2 bases and J lost 7; bases outside the gene matches: 4. CDR3 sequence: CASSQTRGREQYF. CDR3 sequence (DNA): TGCGCCAGCAGCCAAACCAGGGGGCGTGAGCAGTACTTC.

This clonotype was picked up one time. The rearrangement links TRBV20-1 to TRBJ1-2; tentative D call: TRBD1 (6 bases). Trimming pared 3 bases from V and 1 base from J, leaving 12 bases between. CDR1 DFQATT and CDR2 SNEGSKA come from the germline V gene (reference sequence). The CDR3 totals 14 residues. The DNA for the CDR3 is TGCAGTGCTAGTCCGGCAGGGGTTAACTATGGCTACACCTTC. As protein: CSASPAGVNYGYTF.

This chain uses TRBV20-1 with TRBJ1-5, with 9 bases aligning to TRBD1. The ends lost 3 bases at V and 7 bases at J; junction bases unmatched: 7. From germline, CDR1 is DFQATT and CDR2 SNEGSKA (reference sequence). The CDR3 consists of 14 residues. DNA for the CDR3: TGCAGTGCTAGGGCGACAGGGGGACAACAGCCCCAGCATTTT. Protein: CSARATGGQQPQHF.

This chain joins TRBV4-2 and TRBJ2-1; D not resolved. Germline CDR1 is LGHNA and CDR2 is YNFKEQ. V was cut by 4 bases and J by 5 bases, with 9 bases left in between. This CDR3 has 13 amino acids. CDR3 nucleotides: TGTGCCAGCAGCCCGCTCATTCACAATGAGCAGTTCTTC. It is translated as CASSPLIHNEQFF.

This clonotype turned up a few times. The V gene is TRBV20-1, the J gene TRBJ1-1; D not resolved. This CDR3 is 12 amino acids long. Per the germline V gene, CDR1 is DFQATT and CDR2 is SNEGSKA (reference sequence). With 5 bases removed from V and 1 base from J, the gap between germline ends came to 8 bases. The CDR3 reads CSAPNQNTEAFF. The CDR3 region has the DNA TGCAGTGCTCCTAATCAGAACACTGAAGCTTTCTTT.

This clonotype was counted at least ten times. The rearrangement links TRBV20-1 to TRBJ2-5, with D possibly matching TRBD1 (5 bases). CDR3 length: 15 residues. Germline V CDR1 and CDR2: DFQATT, SNEGSKA (reference sequence). The V end lost 1 base, the J end lost 1 base, and 13 bases lay between the germline ends. The CDR3: CSARGIRQFQETQYF. The CDR3 coding sequence is TGCAGTGCTAGAGGCATTAGACAGTTCCAAGAGACCCAGTACTTC.

The chain combines TRBV20-1 with TRBJ2-1; 7 bases map to TRBD1. The germline V gene has CDR1 DFQATT and CDR2 SNEGSKA (reference sequence). The CDR3 spans 12 residues. Trimming at V came to 5 bases and at J to 5 bases, leaving 3 bases not matched to a gene. Here the CDR3 reads CSADTGDNEQFF. The CDR3, as DNA: TGCAGTGCTGACACAGGGGACAATGAGCAGTTCTTC.

The J gene is TRBJ2-5, the V gene TRBV6-2 or TRBV6-3; D remains unclear. Per the germline V gene, CDR1 is MNHEY and CDR2 is SVGEGT. This CDR3 contains 15 residues. V lost 8 bases and J 3 bases, leaving 19 bases between the germline ends. CDR3 sequence (DNA): TGTGCCAGCTCCGAAGTCGAAGGGTTCAAAGAGACCCAGTACTTC. Its translation: CASSEVEGFKETQYF.

In this sample, this clonotype turned up a few times. The chain joins TRBV4-3 to TRBJ1-1; weak D call: TRBD1 (5 bases). Trimming stripped 0 bases from V and 3 bases from J, with 11 bases between. The CDR3 loop spans 15 amino acids. Germline values: CDR1 LGHNA, CDR2 YSLEER. CDR3 loop: CASSQDYGAYTEAFF. CDR3 in DNA: TGCGCCAGCAGCCAAGATTATGGGGCGTACACTGAAGCTTTCTTT.

This clonotype was recorded a few times. V gene TRBV10-3 combines with J gene TRBJ2-5; perhaps TRBD2 as D (6 bases). The CDR3 loop spans 16 amino acids. Germline V gene lookup returns CDR1 ENHRY and CDR2 SYGVKD. Between the trimmed V and J ends, which lost 3 bases and 5 bases, there was a span of 19 bases. The CDR3 coding sequence is TGTGCCATCAGTGACCTCTCGGGAGACAAAAGTGAGACCCAGTACTTC. It yields the protein CAISDLSGDKSETQYF.

This clonotype has a handful of counts. The V gene is TRBV9, the J gene TRBJ1-2, with 8 nucleotides matching TRBD1. Germline loops: CDR1 SGDLS, CDR2 YYNGEE. The CDR3 has 15 residues. With V trimmed by 4 bases and J by 2 bases, 7 bases remained unmatched. CDR3 protein: CASSLSQGANYGYTF. CDR3 nucleotide sequence: TGTGCCAGCAGCTTGAGTCAGGGGGCGAACTATGGCTACACCTTC.

The chain employs TRBV12-5 and TRBJ1-2; D remains ambiguous. The germline V gene encodes CDR1 LGHNT and CDR2 FRNRAP. CDR3 length: 15 residues. V lost 6 bases to trimming and J lost 7 bases, with 21 bases between them. Here the CDR3 DNA reads TGTGCTAGTGGAACGGACCCCATCGAAAGAGGTGGCTACACCTTC. Translating it yields CASGTDPIERGGYTF.